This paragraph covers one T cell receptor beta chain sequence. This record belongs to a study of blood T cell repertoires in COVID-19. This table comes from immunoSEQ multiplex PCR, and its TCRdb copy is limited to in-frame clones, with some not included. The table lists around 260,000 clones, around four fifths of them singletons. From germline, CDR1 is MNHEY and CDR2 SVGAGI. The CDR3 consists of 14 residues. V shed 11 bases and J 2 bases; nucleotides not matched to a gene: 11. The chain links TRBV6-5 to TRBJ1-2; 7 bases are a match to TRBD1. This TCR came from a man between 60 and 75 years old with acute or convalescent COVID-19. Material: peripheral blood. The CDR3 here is CAFGGGLPNYGYTF. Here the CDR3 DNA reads TGTGCCTTCGGAGGGGGCCTCCCAAACTATGGCTACACCTTC.